One and the same sample provided the 32 T cell receptor beta chains below, sequenced in a study of blood T cells in healthy people across ages. A second about 7 to 12 cycle PCR used barcoded and J-beta primers. A single record per CDR3 protein comes from TCRdb applying MiXCR to the 5' RACE reads. Here the sample spans some 700,000 distinct CDR3 sequences, 40% to 45% being singletons. Material for sequencing was blood. These receptors came from a woman aged 55-69 years in good health.

This clonotype was recorded many times. The chain recombines TRBV28 with TRBJ2-7; weak D call: TRBD2 (6 bases). This CDR3 is 16 amino acids long. Trimming stripped 3 bases from V and 1 base from J, with 16 bases between. CDR1 is MDHEN, CDR2 SYDVKM, per germline. The CDR3 DNA reads TGTGCCAGCAGTTTGAGGGCCCCCGGGAGATCCTACGAGCAGTACTTC. It specifies CASSLRAPGRSYEQYF.

V is TRBV11-2 and J is TRBJ2-1, with 10 positions matching TRBD2. The CDR3 is 17 amino acids. Germline CDR1 reads SGHAT; CDR2 reads FQNNGV. Unmatched junction bases numbered 6, after V lost 0 bases and J lost 4 bases. The CDR3 DNA follows: TGTGCCAGCAGCTTAGACGGGTCTAGCGGGGGTTACAATGAGCAGTTCTTC. Protein sequence: CASSLDGSSGGYNEQFF.

This clonotype was observed a handful of times. This rearrangement joins TRBV2 to TRBJ2-1; D perhaps matches TRBD2 (5 bases). V shed 4 bases and J shed 8 bases, with 9 bases lying between them. The length of the CDR3 is 12 residues. Germline V lookup: CDR1 SNHLY, CDR2 FYNNEI. Here the CDR3 reads CASSGETYEQFF. The CDR3 DNA follows: TGTGCCAGCAGTGGGGAGACTTATGAGCAGTTCTTC.

The table lists this clonotype with a few counts. The chain has TRBV12-3 or TRBV12-4 and TRBJ1-5, with D unresolved. The CDR3 runs 13 residues. Trimming removed 6 bases from V and 2 bases from J, with 8 bases in between. CDR3 coding DNA: TGTGCCAGCAGCCCACCGGGCAATCAGCCCCAGCATTTT. This sequence encodes CASSPPGNQPQHF.

The chain recombines TRBV6-6 with TRBJ1-1; D is ambiguous. Trimming removed 5 bases at V and 1 base at J, with 14 bases between. CDR1 MNHNY and CDR2 SVGAGI come from the germline V gene (reference sequence). There are 15 residues in the CDR3. For the CDR3, the DNA is TGTGCCAGCAGTCCCCAGTTGGGAGGGAACACTGAAGCTTTCTTT. It codes for CASSPQLGGNTEAFF.

V and J are TRBV27 and TRBJ2-3; 11 positions match TRBD1. V shed 6 bases, J shed 6 bases, and the junction held 8 bases outside the gene matches. This CDR3 has 15 amino acids. Germline-derived CDR1 and CDR2 are MNHEY and SMNVEV (reference sequence). The CDR3 bases are TGTGCCAGCAGACCGGGACAGGGGGGGTTCGATACGCAGTATTTT. Its protein is CASRPGQGGFDTQYF.

CDR3 amino acids: CASSQEGSRFVYVQYF. The CDR3, as DNA: TGCGCCAGCAGCCAAGAGGGGAGTCGATTCGTCTACGTGCAGTACTTC. This sequence joins TRBV4-1 and TRBJ2-5, with D perhaps matching TRBD2 (5 bases). Germline lookup yields CDR1 MGHRA and CDR2 YSYEKL. Trimming removed 0 bases from V and 11 bases from J, with 22 bases in between. This CDR3 region has 16 residues.

J is TRBJ1-3 and V is TRBV9; no clear D. V lost 2 bases, J lost 0 bases, and 6 bases lay in between. The CDR3 is made up of 14 amino acids. The germline V gene encodes CDR1 SGDLS and CDR2 YYNGEE. The CDR3 DNA sequence: TGTGCCAGCAGCGTTGCGCTCTCTGGAAACACCATATATTTT. Its protein is CASSVALSGNTIYF.

This clonotype was counted between two and nine times. V is TRBV20-1 and J is TRBJ2-7; D is perhaps TRBD1 (6 bases). The CDR3 runs to 11 residues. Germline V CDR1 and CDR2: DFQATT, SNEGSKA (reference sequence). V was trimmed by 5 bases and J by 7 bases, leaving 12 bases between them. The CDR3 region is CSALNRDEQYF. The CDR3 DNA sequence: TGCAGTGCTCTGAACAGGGATGAGCAGTACTTC.

This clonotype was observed a single time. The chain is built from TRBV4-1 and TRBJ2-5, with a weak D call TRBD1 (6 bases). The last part of the DNA fits TRBJ2-7 better; the J call may be wrong. CDR1 and CDR2 (germline): MGHRA, YSYEKL. The CDR3 runs to 13 residues. The CDR3 bases are TGCGCCAGCAGCCATCCACAGGGTTACGAGCAGTACTTC. It codes for CASSHPQGYEQYF.

The sample holds a few counts of this clonotype. V is TRBV7-2 and J is TRBJ2-2; the D gene is possibly TRBD2 (7 bases). CDR3 length: 14 residues. Germline V gene data show CDR1 as SGHTA and CDR2 as FQGNSA. Trimming cost V 2 bases and J 6 bases, with 10 bases left between them. For the CDR3, the DNA is TGTGCCAGCAGCTTACCGGGGGGCCCCGGGGAGCTGTTTTTT. It is translated as CASSLPGGPGELFF.

This clonotype was observed a handful of times. The rearrangement links TRBV7-2 to TRBJ1-5; D gene unclear. V lost 0 bases and J lost 1, with 10 bases in between. The CDR3 has 16 residues. Germline V gene sequence: CDR1 SGHTA, CDR2 FQGNSA. The CDR3 protein is CASSLAGVLSNQPQHF. In DNA, the CDR3 is TGTGCCAGCAGCTTAGCTGGGGTTTTGAGCAATCAGCCCCAGCATTTT.

The V and J genes are TRBV12-3 or TRBV12-4 and TRBJ2-1; no clear D. V was shortened by 7 bases and J by 10 bases, with 17 bases between the two germline ends. The CDR3 contains 13 residues. DNA for the CDR3: TGTGCCAGCAACGGCAGGAACTCCTACGAGCAGTTCTTC. Protein sequence: CASNGRNSYEQFF.

The chain carries TRBV6-1 and TRBJ2-3; D not resolved. Trimming took off 4 bases at V and 4 bases at J, with 21 bases between the two ends. This CDR3 has 17 amino acids. Germline V gene sequence: CDR1 MNHNS, CDR2 SASEGT. CDR3: CASSVATLWPNPDTQYF. As DNA, the CDR3 is TGTGCCAGCAGTGTAGCTACGCTCTGGCCCAACCCAGATACGCAGTATTTT.

The chain is built from TRBV11-2 and TRBJ2-7; 7 positions match TRBD1. With V trimmed by 2 bases and J by 5 bases, 6 bases remained unmatched. The CDR3 has 14 amino acids. The germline V gene encodes CDR1 SGHAT and CDR2 FQNNGV. CDR3 in amino acids: CASSLTTGWDEQYF. CDR3 bases: TGTGCCAGCAGCTTAACGACAGGGTGGGACGAGCAGTACTTC.

This clonotype is a singleton in its sample. The CDR3 coding sequence is TGCAGTGCAAGACTTGAAAAACTGTTTTTT. It is translated as CSARLEKLFF. The chain is built from TRBV20-1 and TRBJ1-4; no reliable D call. Trimming cost V 6 bases and J 7 bases, with 6 bases left between them. CDR3 length equals 10 residues. The V gene's germline CDR1 is DFQATT and CDR2 SNEGSKA (reference sequence).

The chain employs TRBV27 and TRBJ2-5; tentative D call: TRBD1 (6 bases). Trimming took off 2 bases at V and 2 bases at J, with 12 bases between the two ends. The CDR3 spans 15 residues. Germline CDR1 reads MNHEY; CDR2 reads SMNVEV (reference sequence). The CDR3 reads CASSLIQTGQETQYF. The DNA of the CDR3 is TGTGCCAGCAGTTTAATCCAGACAGGTCAAGAGACCCAGTACTTC.

There are a few counts of this clonotype. The chain combines TRBV9 with TRBJ2-1, with D perhaps matching TRBD1 (7 bases). From germline, CDR1 is SGDLS and CDR2 YYNGEE. V was trimmed by 0 bases and J by 4 bases, leaving 20 bases between them. This CDR3 region has 18 residues. CDR3 coding DNA: TGTGCCAGCAGCGTAGCGGGGACAGTCGGAGGGGGTTACAATGAGCAGTTCTTC. Residues: CASSVAGTVGGGYNEQFF.

This clonotype was picked up many times. The V call is TRBV4-2, the J call TRBJ2-7; possibly TRBD1 for D (5 bases). This CDR3 contains 14 residues. Germline assignment: CDR1 LGHNA and CDR2 YNFKEQ. Trimming pared 1 base from V and 3 bases from J, leaving 10 bases between. The CDR3 region is CASSQGAQGYEQYF. The CDR3 coding sequence is TGTGCCAGCAGCCAAGGCGCCCAGGGCTACGAGCAGTACTTC.

This clonotype was recorded a few times. This sequence joins TRBV9 and TRBJ2-1, with D tentatively TRBD2 (6 bases). Germline-derived CDR1 and CDR2 are SGDLS and YYNGEE. CDR3 length equals 19 residues. Trimming took 3 bases from V and 4 from J, leaving 26 bases between them. This CDR3 reads CASSGYNKEGRAAYNEQFF. As DNA, the CDR3 is TGTGCCAGCAGCGGATATAATAAGGAGGGACGAGCGGCTTACAATGAGCAGTTCTTC.

The V and J genes are TRBV6-1 and TRBJ2-3, with D uncertain. Trimming shortened V by 4 bases and J by 5 bases, and 10 bases separated the two germline ends. The CDR3 runs to 13 residues. Germline V gene sequence: CDR1 MNHNS, CDR2 SASEGT. As DNA, the CDR3 is TGTGCCAGCAGTGGTCCCGTTATAGATACGCAGTATTTT. Residues: CASSGPVIDTQYF.

This chain joins TRBV7-9 and TRBJ2-7; 9 nucleotides agree with TRBD2. Germline V gene sequence: CDR1 SEHNR, CDR2 FQNEAQ (reference sequence). This CDR3 region has 14 residues. The V gene end was trimmed by 2 bases and the J gene end by 5 bases; junction bases not matched to a gene: 4. The CDR3: CASSLKREEHEQYF. For the CDR3, the DNA is TGTGCCAGCAGCTTAAAGCGGGAGGAACACGAGCAGTACTTC.

The V gene is TRBV12-3 or TRBV12-4, the J gene TRBJ2-7, with D uncertain. The CDR3 contains 12 residues. With 7 bases removed from V and 7 bases from J, the gap between germline ends came to 14 bases. The CDR3 nucleotides read TGTGCCAGCACACCAGGCAGCCGGGAGCAGTACTTC. Residues: CASTPGSREQYF.

This chain joins TRBV6-5 and TRBJ1-4; TRBD1 might be the D (6 bases). The V end was cut by 6 bases, the J end by 8 bases, with 16 bases between. This CDR3 region has 14 residues. CDR1 is MNHEY and CDR2 is SVGAGI in the germline V gene. CDR3 sequence reads: CASRDSGAREKLFF. CDR3 coding DNA: TGTGCCAGCAGGGACAGCGGGGCGAGGGAAAAACTGTTTTTT.

This clonotype appeared once. V usage is TRBV20-1 and J usage is TRBJ2-2, with 9 bases lining up with TRBD2. Germline V gives CDR1 DFQATT, CDR2 SNEGSKA (reference sequence). This CDR3 is built from 14 residues. After removal of 5 bases from V and 3 bases from J, the junction contained 4 bases not matched to a gene. CDR3 nucleotides: TGCAGTGCTTATACTAGCGGGTACACCGGGGAGCTGTTTTTT. Translated, it gives CSAYTSGYTGELFF.

The CDR3 loop reads CASSLGQGRAEAFF. The DNA of the CDR3 is TGTGCCAGCAGCCTAGGACAGGGGCGGGCTGAAGCTTTCTTT. V and J are TRBV9 and TRBJ1-1; TRBD1 matches at 9 bases. In germline, CDR1 is SGDLS, CDR2 YYNGEE. Trimming at V came to 4 bases and at J to 6 bases, leaving 7 bases not matched to a gene. There are 14 residues in the CDR3.

This chain connects TRBV5-1 to TRBJ1-6; a possible D gene is TRBD1 (6 bases). CDR3 length: 18 residues. V lost 4 bases, J lost 0 bases, and 17 bases lay in between. In germline, CDR1 is SGHRS, CDR2 YFSETQ. DNA of the CDR3: TGCGCCAGCAGCAAGGCCCTGGACAGAAGCTCCTATAATTCACCCCTCCACTTT. It encodes CASSKALDRSSYNSPLHF.

The chain has TRBV2 and TRBJ1-1, with 12 nucleotides matching TRBD1. This CDR3 contains 15 residues. The ends lost 6 bases at V and 7 bases at J; junction bases unmatched: 9. The germline CDR1 and CDR2 sequences are SNHLY and FYNNEI. CDR3 residues: CASSAGTGGVGEAFF. In DNA form, the CDR3 reads TGTGCCAGCAGCGCCGGGACAGGGGGCGTCGGTGAAGCTTTCTTT.

A few counts support this clonotype. The rearrangement joins TRBV12-3 or TRBV12-4 to TRBJ2-3; 8 bases are a match to TRBD2. The V segment lost 5 bases and the J segment 2 bases; nucleotides outside the gene matches: 15. This CDR3 spans 18 amino acids. Here the CDR3 reads CASSPAPGRGGFTDTQYF. The DNA for the CDR3 is TGTGCCAGCAGTCCAGCCCCTGGGCGCGGGGGGTTCACAGATACGCAGTATTTT.

This clonotype was observed many times. The chain carries TRBV4-3 and TRBJ2-7; 7 bases fit TRBD2. The V gene's germline CDR1 is LGHNA and CDR2 YSLEER. V shed 0 bases and J 2 bases; nucleotides not matched to a gene: 7. The CDR3 loop spans 16 amino acids. This CDR3 reads CASSQDLAANTYEQYF. The CDR3 DNA follows: TGCGCCAGCAGCCAAGATCTAGCGGCCAACACCTACGAGCAGTACTTC.

The J gene is TRBJ2-2, the V gene TRBV6-2 or TRBV6-3; D is ambiguous. The V end was cut by 7 bases, the J end by 5 bases, with 8 bases between. Germline CDR1 MNHEY, CDR2 SVGEGT. This CDR3 has 12 residues. CDR3 residues: CASTRRTGELFF. The CDR3 region has the DNA TGTGCCAGCACCCGACGGACCGGGGAGCTGTTTTTT.

This chain links TRBV6-6 with TRBJ2-1; 10 nucleotides align to TRBD1. The CDR3 totals 15 residues. V shed 3 bases, J shed 6 bases, and the junction held 5 bases outside the gene matches. Looked up from germline, CDR1 is MNHNY and CDR2 is SVGAGI (reference sequence). This CDR3 reads CASSYTGQGSNEQFF. CDR3 coding DNA: TGTGCCAGCAGTTATACGGGACAGGGGAGCAATGAGCAGTTCTTC.